A selection of T cell receptor beta chains follows, all from one sample in a study of blood T cell repertoires in COVID-19. TCRdb's copy holds only in-frame clones and misses some; the assay was immunoSEQ multiplex PCR. The data show more than 300,000 clones, with around 92% seen just once and roughly 1.9% held by the top ten. Sequencing was done on a sample of peripheral blood. The receptors derive from a woman aged 25 to 45 with COVID-19, enrolled during active disease. CDR3s include the opening cysteine and the closing phenylalanine or tryptophan. D genes are given only for firm matches. A row's size may be missing; if present it is once, few, many or a size class.

j_call v_call clone_size cdr3_length d_call cdr3_aa cdr3_nt
TRBJ2-5 TRBV5-1 NA 14 NA CASSPGPSGETQYF TGCGCCAGCAGCCCCGGACCCTCGGGGGAGACCCAGTACTTC
TRBJ2-4 TRBV6-2/TRBV6-3 NA 20 TRBD2 CASSYPRASGGDLAKNIQYF TGTGCCAGCAGTTACCCCCGAGCTAGCGGGGGGGATTTAGCCAAAAACATTCAGTACTTC
TRBJ2-2 TRBV5-5 once 16 NA CASSLGTNANTGELFF TGTGCCAGCAGCCTAGGGACAAACGCGAACACCGGGGAGCTGTTTTTT
TRBJ1-1 TRBV19 NA 15 TRBD1 CASSIAGTANTEAFF TGTGCCAGTAGTATAGCCGGGACAGCCAACACTGAAGCTTTCTTT
TRBJ1-1 TRBV15 NA 16 TRBD1 CATSSTYRGWDTEAFF TGTGCCACCAGCTCAACATACAGGGGATGGGACACTGAAGCTTTCTTT
TRBJ2-1 TRBV27 NA 12 NA CASSLGGREQFF TGTGCCAGCAGTTTGGGTGGGCGTGAGCAGTTCTTC
TRBJ2-6 TRBV15 many 15 TRBD1 CATSEQGSGANVLTF TGTGCCACCAGCGAACAGGGGTCTGGGGCCAACGTCCTGACTTTC
TRBJ1-2 TRBV3-1/TRBV3-2 once 15 TRBD1 CASSQLDRTNYGYTF TGTGCCAGCAGCCAATTGGACAGGACTAACTATGGCTACACCTTC
TRBJ2-3 TRBV24-1 once 13 TRBD1 CATSWTGLDTQYF TGTGCCACCAGCTGGACAGGGCTAGATACGCAGTATTTT
TRBJ1-5 TRBV2 NA 14 TRBD1 CASRNRGSNQPQHF TGTGCCAGCAGAAACAGGGGTAGCAATCAGCCCCAGCATTTT
TRBJ1-5 TRBV3-1/TRBV3-2 NA 15 NA CASSQDLQGHQPQHF TGTGCCAGCAGCCAAGATCTTCAAGGACACCAGCCCCAGCATTTT
TRBJ2-2 TRBV9 NA 15 TRBD2 CASSLGLANTGELFF TGTGCCAGCAGCCTAGGACTAGCGAACACCGGGGAGCTGTTTTTT
TRBJ1-5 TRBV21-1 NA 16 NA CASSKHRAHSNQPQHF TGTGCCAGCAGCAAACACAGGGCCCATAGCAATCAGCCCCAGCATTTT
TRBJ1-1 TRBV3-1/TRBV3-2 NA 13 TRBD1 CASAGQANTEAFF TGTGCCAGCGCGGGACAGGCCAACACTGAAGCTTTCTTT
TRBJ2-5 TRBV18 NA 14 TRBD1 CASSPGQVQETQYF TGTGCCAGCTCACCTGGACAGGTCCAAGAGACCCAGTACTTC
TRBJ1-4 TRBV19 NA 15 NA CASSPIPGHREKLFF TGTGCCAGTAGTCCAATACCGGGACACCGAGAAAAACTGTTTTTT
TRBJ2-3 TRBV2 NA 15 TRBD1 CASSPTGQGTDTQYF TGTGCCAGCAGTCCCACGGGACAGGGTACAGATACGCAGTATTTT